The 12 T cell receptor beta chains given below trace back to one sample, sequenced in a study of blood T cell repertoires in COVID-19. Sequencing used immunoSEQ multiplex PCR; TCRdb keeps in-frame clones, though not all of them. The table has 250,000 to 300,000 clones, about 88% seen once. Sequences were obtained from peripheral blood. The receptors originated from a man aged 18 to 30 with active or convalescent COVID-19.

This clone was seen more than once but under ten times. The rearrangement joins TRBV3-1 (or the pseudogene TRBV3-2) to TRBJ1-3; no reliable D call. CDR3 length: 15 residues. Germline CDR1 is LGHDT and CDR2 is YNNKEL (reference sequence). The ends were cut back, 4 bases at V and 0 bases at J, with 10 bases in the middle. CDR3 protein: CASSRGYSSGNTIYF. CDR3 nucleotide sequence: TGTGCCAGCAGCCGAGGGTACAGCTCTGGAAACACCATATATTTT.

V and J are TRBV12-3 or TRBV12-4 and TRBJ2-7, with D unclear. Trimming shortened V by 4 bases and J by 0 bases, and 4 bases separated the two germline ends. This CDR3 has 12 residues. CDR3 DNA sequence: TGTGCCAGCAGTTCCAGCTCCTACGAGCAGTACTTC. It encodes CASSSSSYEQYF.

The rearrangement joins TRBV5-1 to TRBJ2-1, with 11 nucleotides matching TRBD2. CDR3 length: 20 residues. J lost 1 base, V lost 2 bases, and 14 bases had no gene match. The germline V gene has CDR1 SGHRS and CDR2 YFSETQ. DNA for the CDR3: TGCGCCAGCAGCTTAGAACTAGCGGGGGCTTCAGCTCGGTCCTACAATGAGCAGTTCTTC. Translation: CASSLELAGASARSYNEQFF.

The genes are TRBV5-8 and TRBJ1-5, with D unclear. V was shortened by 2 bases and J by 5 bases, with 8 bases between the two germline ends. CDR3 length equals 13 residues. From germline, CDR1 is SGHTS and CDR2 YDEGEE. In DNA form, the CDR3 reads TGTGCCAGCAGCTTAATCAGGCATCAGCCCCAGCATTTT. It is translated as CASSLIRHQPQHF.

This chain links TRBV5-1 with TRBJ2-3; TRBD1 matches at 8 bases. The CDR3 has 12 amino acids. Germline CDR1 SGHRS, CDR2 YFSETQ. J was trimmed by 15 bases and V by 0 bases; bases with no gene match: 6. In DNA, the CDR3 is TGCGCCAGCAGCTTGGGGCAGGGGGCACGTTATTTT. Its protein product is CASSLGQGARYF.

The CDR3 DNA is TGTGCCAGCAGCTTAATCGCAACTAATGAAAAACTGTTTTTT. Encoded protein: CASSLIATNEKLFF. This sequence joins TRBV28 and TRBJ1-4; no firm D call. The CDR3 runs 14 residues. Trimming removed 6 bases from V and 0 bases from J, with 8 bases in between. Germline loops: CDR1 MDHEN, CDR2 SYDVKM.

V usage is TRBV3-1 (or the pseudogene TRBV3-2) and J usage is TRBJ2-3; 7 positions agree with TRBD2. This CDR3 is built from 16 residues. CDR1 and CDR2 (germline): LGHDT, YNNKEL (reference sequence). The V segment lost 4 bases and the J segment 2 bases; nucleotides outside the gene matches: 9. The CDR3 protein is CASSRMVGGNTDTQYF. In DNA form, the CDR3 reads TGTGCCAGCAGCCGCATGGTCGGGGGGAACACAGATACGCAGTATTTT.

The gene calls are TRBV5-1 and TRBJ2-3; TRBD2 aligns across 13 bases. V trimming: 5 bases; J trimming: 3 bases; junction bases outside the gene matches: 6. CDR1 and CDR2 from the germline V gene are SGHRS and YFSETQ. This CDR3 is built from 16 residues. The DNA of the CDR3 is TGCGCCAGCAGTTCCACACTAGCGGGGGGGACAGATACGCAGTATTTT. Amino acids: CASSSTLAGGTDTQYF.

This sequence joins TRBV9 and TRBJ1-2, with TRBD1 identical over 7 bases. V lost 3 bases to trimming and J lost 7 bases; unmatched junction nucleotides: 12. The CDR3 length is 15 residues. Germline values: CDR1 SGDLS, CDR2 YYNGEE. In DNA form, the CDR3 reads TGTGCCAGCAGCGGGAACCACGACAGGGCGAGTGGCTACACCTTC. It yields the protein CASSGNHDRASGYTF.

CDR3 amino acids: CASSLGRGQLSGNTIYF. The CDR3 nucleotides are TGTGCCAGCAGCTTGGGCCGAGGACAGCTCTCTGGAAACACCATATATTTT. This chain links TRBV5-4 with TRBJ1-3; the D gene is possibly TRBD1 (6 bases). Germline V gene lookup returns CDR1 SGHNT and CDR2 YYREEE (reference sequence). This CDR3 is 17 amino acids long. Deletions cut 0 bases from V and 0 bases from J, with 13 bases between.

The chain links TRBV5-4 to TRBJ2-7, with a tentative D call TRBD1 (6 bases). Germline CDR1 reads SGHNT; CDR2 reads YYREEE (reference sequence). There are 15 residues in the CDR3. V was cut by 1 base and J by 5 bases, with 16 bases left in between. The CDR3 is CASSLTGTGYDEQYF. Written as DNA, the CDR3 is TGTGCCAGCAGCTTGACAGGGACGGGTTACGACGAGCAGTACTTC.

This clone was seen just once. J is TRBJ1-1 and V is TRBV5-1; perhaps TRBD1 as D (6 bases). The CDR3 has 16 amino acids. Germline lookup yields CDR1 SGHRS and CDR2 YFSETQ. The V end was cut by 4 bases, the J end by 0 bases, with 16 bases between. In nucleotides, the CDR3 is TGCGCCAGCAGCACAGGGTTAGGGACCATGAACACTGAAGCTTTCTTT. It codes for CASSTGLGTMNTEAFF.